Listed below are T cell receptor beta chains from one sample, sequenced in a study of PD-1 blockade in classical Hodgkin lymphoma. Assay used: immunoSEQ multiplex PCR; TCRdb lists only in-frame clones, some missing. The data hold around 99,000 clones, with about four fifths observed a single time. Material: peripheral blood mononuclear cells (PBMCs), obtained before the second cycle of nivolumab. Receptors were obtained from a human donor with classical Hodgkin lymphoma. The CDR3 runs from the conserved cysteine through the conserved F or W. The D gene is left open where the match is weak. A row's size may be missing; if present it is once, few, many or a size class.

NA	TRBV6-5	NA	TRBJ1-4	CASSYSAGFEKLFF	TGTGCCAGCAGTTACTCGGCAGGATTTGAAAAACTGTTTTTT
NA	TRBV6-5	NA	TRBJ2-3	CASDPRGLGTDTQYF	TGTGCCAGCGACCCCCGGGGGTTGGGCACAGATACGCAGTATTTT
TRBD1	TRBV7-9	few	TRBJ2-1	CASSPRTGGEGEQFF	TGTGCCAGCAGCCCCCGGACAGGGGGGGAAGGTGAGCAGTTCTTC
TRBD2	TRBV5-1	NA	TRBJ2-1	CASSSTSGISYNEQFF	TGCGCCAGCAGTTCCACCAGCGGGATATCCTACAATGAGCAGTTCTTC
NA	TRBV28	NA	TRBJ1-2	CASSSGDSGYGYTF	TGTGCCAGCAGTTCGGGGGACTCGGGCTATGGCTACACCTTC
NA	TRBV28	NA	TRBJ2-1	CASKASDYNEQFF	TGTGCCAGCAAGGCTAGCGACTACAATGAGCAGTTCTTC
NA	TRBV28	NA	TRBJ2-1	CASKVRNEQFF	TGTGCCAGCAAGGTGAGAAATGAGCAGTTCTTC
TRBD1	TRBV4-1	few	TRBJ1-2	CASSQVGRTGNRGYTF	TGCGCCAGCAGCCAAGTGGGCAGGACAGGGAACCGTGGCTACACCTTC
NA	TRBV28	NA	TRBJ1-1	CASSFGAPNTEAFF	TGTGCCAGCAGTTTCGGCGCACCGAACACTGAAGCTTTCTTT
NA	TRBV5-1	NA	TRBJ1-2	CASSLDGQPYGYTF	TGCGCCAGCAGCTTGGACGGGCAACCGTATGGCTACACCTTC
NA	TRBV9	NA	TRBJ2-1	CASSGIVGQFF	TGTGCCAGCAGCGGTATAGTGGGGCAGTTCTTC
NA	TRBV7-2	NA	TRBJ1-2	CASSETGGGYTF	TGTGCCAGCAGCGAGACAGGAGGGGGCTACACCTTC
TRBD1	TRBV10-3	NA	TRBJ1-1	CAISGTGLVNTEAFF	TGTGCCATCAGTGGGACAGGGTTGGTGAACACTGAAGCTTTCTTT
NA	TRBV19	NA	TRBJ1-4	CASNRGGEEEKLFF	TGTGCCAGTAACCGAGGGGGGGAGGAAGAAAAACTGTTTTTT
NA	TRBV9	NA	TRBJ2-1	CASSVGGQGNEQFF	TGTGCCAGCAGCGTAGGTGGGCAGGGGAATGAGCAGTTCTTC
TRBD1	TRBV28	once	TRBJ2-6	CASCELGQGFSGANVLTF	TGTGCCAGCTGTGAGTTGGGACAGGGGTTTTCTGGGGCCAACGTCCTGACTTTC
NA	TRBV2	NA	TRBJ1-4	CASTVPPTNEKLFF	TGTGCCAGTACAGTGCCTCCTACTAATGAAAAACTGTTTTTT
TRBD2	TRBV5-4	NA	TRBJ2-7	CASSFPGLKNYEQYF	TGTGCCAGCAGCTTTCCGGGACTAAAAAACTACGAGCAGTACTTC
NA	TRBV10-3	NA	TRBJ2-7	CAISEPGGGSEQYF	TGTGCCATCAGTGAGCCAGGGGGGGGTAGTGAGCAGTACTTC
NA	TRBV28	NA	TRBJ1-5	CASSLPGNSNQPQHF	TGTGCCAGCAGTTTACCGGGGAACAGCAATCAGCCCCAGCATTTT
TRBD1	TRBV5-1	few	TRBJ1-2	CASSLYQGASGYTF	TGCGCCAGCAGCTTGTACCAGGGGGCCAGCGGCTACACCTTC
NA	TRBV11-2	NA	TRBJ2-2	CASSAGQSMITGELFF	TGTGCCAGCAGCGCGGGACAGTCAATGATAACCGGGGAGCTGTTTTTT
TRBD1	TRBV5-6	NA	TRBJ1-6	CASSLSRGAYNSPLHF	TGTGCCAGCAGCTTGTCCAGGGGGGCGTATAATTCACCCCTCCACTTT